The 20 T cell receptor beta chains below come from one sample, sequenced in a study of shared clonotypes between healthy human individuals. Assay used: immunoSEQ multiplex PCR; TCRdb lists only in-frame clones, some missing. The sample carries 400,000 to 550,000 clones, roughly 78% recorded once. Sequenced sample: PBMCs. These receptors were taken from a woman aged 40 to 55 in good health. Some clones in this sample may be carry-over from other donors' samples.

This rearrangement joins TRBV6-4 to TRBJ2-7; the match to TRBD2 covers 8 bases. CDR3 length equals 15 residues. J was trimmed by 0 bases and V by 6 bases; bases with no gene match: 7. Per the germline V gene, CDR1 is MRHNA and CDR2 is SNTAGT. The CDR3 sequence is CASSPYSGNSYEQYF. DNA of the CDR3: TGTGCCAGCAGCCCGTATAGCGGGAACTCCTACGAGCAGTACTTC.

This clone was recorded only once. The chain combines TRBV29-1 with TRBJ2-7, with D unclear. V was trimmed by 1 base and J by 8 bases, leaving 18 bases between them. The CDR3 sequence is 14 residues long. Per germline, CDR1 SQVTM and CDR2 ANQGSEA. Here the CDR3 DNA reads TGCAGCGTTGAAGTACGAGCGCCCCGGGCCAAGCAGTACTTC. Amino acids: CSVEVRAPRAKQYF.

This chain connects TRBV5-1 to TRBJ2-2, with a weak D call TRBD1 (5 bases). CDR1 and CDR2 from the germline V gene are SGHRS and YFSETQ. Trimming cost V 0 bases and J 0 bases, with 9 bases left between them. CDR3 size: 16 residues. Written as DNA, the CDR3 is TGCGCCAGCAGCTTGGGTGGGGCGGCGAACACCGGGGAGCTGTTTTTT. This gives the protein CASSLGGAANTGELFF.

At least ten counts were recorded for this clone. Distinct nucleotide sequences in the sample also encode this CDR3. The chain links TRBV7-9 to TRBJ1-5, with D hard to call. The V end lost 1 base, the J end lost 3 bases, and 7 bases lay between the germline ends. The CDR3 totals 14 residues. Germline V CDR1 and CDR2: SEHNR, FQNEAQ (reference sequence). CDR3: CASSLGDTNQPQHF. CDR3 sequence (DNA): TGTGCCAGCAGCTTAGGGGATACCAATCAGCCCCAGCATTTT.

On this clone itself: It differs at one base from a far larger clone, so likely a read error. Other DNA sequences in the same sample also yield this CDR3. The genes are TRBV6-1 and TRBJ2-7; 7 bases are a match to TRBD1. The CDR3 consists of 15 residues. CDR1 is MNHNS and CDR2 is SASEGT in the germline V gene. The CDR3 DNA is TGTGCTAGCAGTGAAGGGGCAGGGGGCTCCTACGAGCAGTACTTC. It specifies CASSEGAGGSYEQYF.

The chain couples TRBV27 to TRBJ1-4, with TRBD1 as a possible D gene (6 bases). The CDR3 has 15 amino acids. Germline CDR1 reads MNHEY; CDR2 reads SMNVEV (reference sequence). V dropped 2 bases and J dropped 6 bases, with 13 bases sitting between them. The CDR3 loop reads CASSLGTGSHEKLFF. The CDR3, as DNA: TGTGCCAGCAGTTTAGGTACAGGGAGTCATGAAAAACTGTTTTTT.

Note on this clone: A much larger clone differs by one base, so this may be a read error. Different DNA sequences within this sample yield the same CDR3. This chain joins TRBV4-3 and TRBJ1-2; D remains ambiguous. The germline V gene encodes CDR1 LGHNA and CDR2 YSLEER. The CDR3 is made up of 16 amino acids. The V gene lost 1 base and the J gene lost 0 bases, with 12 bases spanning the gap. The CDR3 coding sequence is TGCGCCAGCAGCCAAGGCCTAACAGAGACTAACTATGGCTACACCTTC. Translated: CASSQGLTETNYGYTF.

J is TRBJ2-5 and V is TRBV5-4; D may be TRBD1 (5 bases). Germline loops: CDR1 SGHNT, CDR2 YYREEE (reference sequence). V lost 4 bases to trimming and J lost 4 bases, with 17 bases between them. The CDR3 consists of 15 residues. The CDR3 reads CASSPQTGQGETQYF. CDR3 coding DNA: TGTGCCAGCAGCCCCCAGACTGGTCAGGGAGAGACCCAGTACTTC.

The genes are TRBV7-5 and TRBJ1-5. TRBV7-5 is a pseudogene. The CDR3 is made up of 17 amino acids. For the CDR3, the DNA is TGTGCCAGAAGCTTAGAGAGGGACTCCGAGAGCAATCAGCCCCAGCATTTT. This encodes CARSLERDSESNQPQHF.

This clone was picked up many times. This same CDR3 is encoded by further DNA sequences in the sample. V usage is TRBV2 and J usage is TRBJ1-2; no firm D call. CDR3 length: 12 amino acids. The germline V gene encodes CDR1 SNHLY and CDR2 FYNNEI. Trimming cost V 4 bases and J 2 bases, with 5 bases left between them. The CDR3 nucleotides read TGTGCCAGCAGTGCAGGAAACTATGGCTACACCTTC. Protein: CASSAGNYGYTF. Together with reference TRBV2 and TRBJ1-2, the CDR3 gives the full variable domain: EPEVTQTPSHQVTQMGQEVILRCVPISNHLYFYWYRQILGQKVEFLVSFYNNEISEKSEIFDDQFSVERPDGSNFTLKIRSTKLEDSAMYFCASSAGNYGYTFGSGTRLTVV.

The count of this clone is one. The chain employs TRBV5-5 and TRBJ2-7, with a tentative D call TRBD2 (5 bases). The V and J ends lost 2 bases and 2 bases respectively, with 8 bases between them. Germline CDR1 reads SGHKS; CDR2 reads YYEKEE (reference sequence). The CDR3 contains 13 residues. The CDR3 DNA reads TGTGCCAGCAGCTTTGAGGGAACCTACGAGCAGTACTTC. This codes for CASSFEGTYEQYF.

The table lists this clone with a few counts. V gene TRBV2 combines with J gene TRBJ2-2, with TRBD1 matching over 7 bases. Losses at the gene ends were 7 bases for V and 4 bases for J; bases not matched to a gene: 9. CDR1 and CDR2 (germline): SNHLY, FYNNEI. This CDR3 spans 15 amino acids. This chain's CDR3 is CASTGRQGITGELFF. The CDR3 nucleotides read TGTGCCAGCACCGGACGACAGGGAATCACCGGGGAGCTGTTTTTT.

This chain connects TRBV6-1 to TRBJ2-5; 7 bases are a match to TRBD2. This CDR3 is 15 amino acids long. Germline loops: CDR1 MNHNS, CDR2 SASEGT. V lost 9 bases to trimming and J lost 4 bases; unmatched junction nucleotides: 14. DNA for the CDR3: TGTGCCAGTCTCCCCGGGGCTACGGGGGGAGAGACCCAGTACTTC. The encoded protein is CASLPGATGGETQYF.

V and J are TRBV6-6 and TRBJ2-7; 8 bases are a match to TRBD2. CDR1 MNHNY and CDR2 SVGAGI come from the germline V gene (reference sequence). CDR3 size: 15 residues. Unmatched junction bases numbered 2, after V lost 1 base and J lost 0 bases. The CDR3 is CASSYLAGSSYEQYF. The CDR3 DNA reads as TGTGCCAGCAGTTACTTAGCGGGAAGCTCCTACGAGCAGTACTTC.

This clone was seen a few times. This rearrangement joins TRBV5-5 to TRBJ1-1, with unresolved D. The germline CDR1 and CDR2 sequences are SGHKS and YYEKEE (reference sequence). V dropped 0 bases and J dropped 3 bases, with 9 bases sitting between them. This CDR3 spans 14 amino acids. CDR3 protein: CASSLAWADTEAFF. The CDR3 DNA is TGTGCCAGCAGCTTGGCCTGGGCGGACACTGAAGCTTTCTTT.

This rearrangement joins TRBV4-2 to TRBJ2-1; TRBD1 agrees at 7 bases. J was trimmed by 9 bases and V by 0 bases; bases with no gene match: 5. CDR3 length equals 14 residues. Germline V CDR1 and CDR2: LGHNA, YNFKEQ. CDR3 amino acids: CASSQDLQGREQFF. The CDR3 bases are TGTGCCAGCAGCCAAGATCTACAGGGGCGTGAGCAGTTCTTC.

V gene TRBV7-9 combines with J gene TRBJ1-5, with 8 bases aligning to TRBD1. This CDR3 is built from 18 residues. CDR1 is SEHNR, CDR2 FQNEAQ, per germline (reference sequence). V shed 5 bases, J shed 3 bases, and the junction held 15 bases outside the gene matches. Here the CDR3 reads CASSRGTGERNTNQPQHF. Here the CDR3 DNA reads TGTGCCAGCAGCCGGGGGACAGGCGAACGTAATACCAATCAGCCCCAGCATTTT.

The chain couples TRBV15 to TRBJ2-1; the D gene could be TRBD1 or TRBD2 (6 bases each). This CDR3 is 16 amino acids long. Germline V gene data show CDR1 as LNHNV and CDR2 as YYDKDF (reference sequence). Trimming shortened V by 1 base and J by 13 bases, and 23 bases separated the two germline ends. As DNA, the CDR3 is TGTGCCACCAGCAGAGCCGAAGGGGGGCTGGGGGTGACTCAGTTCTTC. It yields the protein CATSRAEGGLGVTQFF. The variable domain in full, completed from reference TRBV15 and TRBJ2-1, reads DAMVIQNPRYQVTQFGKPVTLSCSQTLNHNVMYWYQQKSSQAPKLLFHYYDKDFNNEADTPDNFQSRRPNTSFCFLDIRSPGLGDTAMYLCATSRAEGGLGVTQFFGPGTRLTVL.

This sequence joins TRBV4-1 and TRBJ2-5; no clear D. The V end lost 3 bases, the J end lost 5 bases, and 7 bases lay between the germline ends. The CDR3 runs to 12 residues. Per the germline V gene, CDR1 is MGHRA and CDR2 is YSYEKL. Here the CDR3 reads CASSQNGETQYF. The CDR3, as DNA: TGCGCCAGCAGCCAGAACGGGGAGACCCAGTACTTC.

The CDR3 here is CASKRQTTDTQYF. As DNA, the CDR3 is TGTGCCAGTAAAAGACAGACTACAGATACGCAGTATTTT. The J gene is TRBJ2-3, the V gene TRBV19; possible D gene TRBD1, 5 bases. This CDR3 is 13 amino acids long. Germline loops: CDR1 LNHDA, CDR2 SQIVND (reference sequence). The V gene lost 7 bases and the J gene lost 3 bases, with 11 bases spanning the gap.